Listed below are T cell receptor beta chains from one sample, sequenced in a study of early T cells in non-severe SARS-CoV-2 infection. Each CDR3 protein gets one entry after TCRdb re-called the 5' RACE reads with MiXCR. The data hold some 40,000 distinct CDR3 sequences, with roughly an eighth observed a single time. Sequencing was done on a sample of whole blood. The receptors were gathered from an adult who was a healthcare worker with PCR-confirmed SARS-CoV-2 infection or an uninfected control (not recorded which). The CDR3 runs from the conserved cysteine through the conserved F or W. Each record gives: clone size, CDR3 length, J gene, V gene, D gene, CDR3 protein, CDR3 DNA. D genes are given only for firm matches. Clone size is stated in some rows and not others, as once, few, many or a class when expanded.

many 13 TRBJ1-2 TRBV29-1 - CSVRSGQFYGYTF TGCAGCGTCCGCAGCGGCCAGTTCTATGGCTACACCTTC
many 14 TRBJ2-7 TRBV7-9 TRBD1 CASSLSQGAHEQYF TGTGCCAGCAGCTTATCCCAGGGGGCCCACGAGCAGTACTTC
few 14 TRBJ1-1 TRBV20-1 - CSASRRAADTEAFF TGCAGTGCTAGTAGGAGGGCCGCCGACACTGAAGCTTTCTTT
- 11 TRBJ2-1 TRBV19 - CASSRGTEQFF TGTGCCAGTAGTAGAGGGACCGAGCAGTTCTTC
many 11 TRBJ2-1 TRBV20-1 - CSAKVAMQQFF TGCAGTGCCAAGGTCGCGATGCAGCAGTTCTTC
- 15 TRBJ2-7 TRBV6-2/TRBV6-3 - CASTEGGRASYEQYF TGTGCCAGCACCGAAGGGGGACGGGCCTCCTACGAGCAGTACTTC
few 12 TRBJ1-1 TRBV6-1 - CASRRGNTEAFF TGTGCCAGCAGACGGGGGAACACTGAAGCTTTCTTT
many 11 TRBJ2-3 TRBV7-9 - CASSGSDTQYF TGTGCCAGCAGCGGTTCCGATACGCAGTATTTT
- 16 TRBJ2-3 TRBV20-1 TRBD2 CSARRLAGGSADTQYF TGCAGTGCTAGAAGGCTAGCGGGAGGATCGGCAGATACGCAGTATTTT
once 14 TRBJ2-3 TRBV7-9 - CASSTTHSGDTQYF TGTGCCAGCAGTACGACCCACTCGGGAGATACGCAGTATTTT
- 15 TRBJ2-1 TRBV20-1 - CSARFALISYNEQFF TGCAGTGCTAGATTCGCTCTGATCTCCTACAATGAGCAGTTCTTC
- 14 TRBJ2-1 TRBV28 - CASKGGLSYNEQFF TGTGCCAGCAAAGGGGGGCTCTCCTACAATGAGCAGTTCTTC
many 17 TRBJ1-5 TRBV7-8 TRBD1 CASSLIPPGQGHQPQHF TGTGCCAGCAGCTTAATCCCCCCAGGACAGGGACATCAGCCCCAGCATTTT
many 17 TRBJ2-5 TRBV7-3 TRBD1 CASSLTGVRQGRETQYF TGTGCCAGCAGCTTAACGGGAGTTAGACAGGGGAGGGAGACCCAGTACTTC
- 14 TRBJ2-2 TRBV6-6 - CASRETVNTGELFF TGTGCCAGCAGAGAGACAGTGAACACCGGGGAGCTGTTTTTT
- 18 TRBJ2-4 TRBV9 TRBD2 CASSVGLAGGPAKNIQYF TGTGCCAGCAGCGTAGGACTAGCGGGAGGGCCAGCCAAAAACATTCAGTACTTC
few 14 TRBJ1-1 TRBV11-2 - CASSLAGYELEAFF TGTGCCAGCAGCTTGGCCGGTTATGAATTAGAAGCTTTCTTT
many 11 TRBJ2-2 TRBV6-6 - CASTVTGELFF TGTGCCAGCACCGTTACCGGGGAGCTGTTTTTT
many 16 TRBJ2-1 TRBV6-5 TRBD1 CASSYTGQGARNEQFF TGTGCCAGCAGTTATACGGGACAGGGGGCCCGAAATGAGCAGTTCTTC
many 13 TRBJ2-5 TRBV5-1 - CASSLGSKETQYF TGCGCCAGCAGCTTGGGCAGCAAAGAGACCCAGTACTTC